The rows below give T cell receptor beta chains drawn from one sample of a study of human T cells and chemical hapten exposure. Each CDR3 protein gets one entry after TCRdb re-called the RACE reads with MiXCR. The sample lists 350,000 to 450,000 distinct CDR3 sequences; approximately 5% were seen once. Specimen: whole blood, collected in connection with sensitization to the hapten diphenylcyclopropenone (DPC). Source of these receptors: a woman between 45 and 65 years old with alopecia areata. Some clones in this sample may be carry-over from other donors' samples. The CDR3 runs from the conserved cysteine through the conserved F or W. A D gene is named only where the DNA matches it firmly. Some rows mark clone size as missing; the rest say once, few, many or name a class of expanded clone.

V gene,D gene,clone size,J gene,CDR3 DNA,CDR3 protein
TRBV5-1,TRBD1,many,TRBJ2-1,TGCGCCAGCAGCTCTGGACAGGGTGAAGCCGGCAATGAGCAGTTCTTC,CASSSGQGEAGNEQFF
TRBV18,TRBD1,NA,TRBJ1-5,TGTGCCAGCTCACTCCGGGACAGGGTGTATCAGCCCCAGCATTTT,CASSLRDRVYQPQHF
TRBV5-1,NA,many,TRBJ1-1,TGCGCCAGCAGCTGGAGAGGCGACAATGAAGCTTTCTTT,CASSWRGDNEAFF
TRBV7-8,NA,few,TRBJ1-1,TGTGCCAGCAGTAGAGGCCGCGGGGACACTGAAGCTTTCTTT,CASSRGRGDTEAFF
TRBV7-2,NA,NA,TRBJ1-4,TGTGCCAGCAGCTTCCCCTCAACTAATGAAAAACTGTTTTTT,CASSFPSTNEKLFF
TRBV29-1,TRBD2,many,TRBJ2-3,TGCAGCGTTGAAGATGGGAGGACTAGCGCCACAGATACGCAGTATTTT,CSVEDGRTSATDTQYF
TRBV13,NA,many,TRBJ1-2,TGTGCCAGCAGCCTTCTAGGACTATTAGGCTACACCTTC,CASSLLGLLGYTF
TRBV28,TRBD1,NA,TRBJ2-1,TGTGCCAGCAGTAGGCCCGGGACAGGGGTAGAGCAGTTCTTC,CASSRPGTGVEQFF
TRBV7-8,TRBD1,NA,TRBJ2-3,TGTGCCAGCAGCTTATCGATCGGGACAGGGGGGACAGATACGCAGTATTTT,CASSLSIGTGGTDTQYF
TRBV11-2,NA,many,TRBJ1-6,TGTGCCAGCAGCCCAGGGTTTGGTTCACCCCTCCACTTT,CASSPGFGSPLHF
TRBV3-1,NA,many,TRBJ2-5,TGTGCCAGCAGCCCGACAGGAATCAAAGAGACCCAGTACTTC,CASSPTGIKETQYF
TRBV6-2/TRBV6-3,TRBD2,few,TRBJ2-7,TGTGCCAGCATCGGGACTAGCGGGTACGAGCAGTACTTC,CASIGTSGYEQYF
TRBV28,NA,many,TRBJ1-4,TGTGCCAGCAGTTTCGGCAGCATGAATGAAAAACTGTTTTTT,CASSFGSMNEKLFF
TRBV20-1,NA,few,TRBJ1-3,TGCAGTGCTAGAGGGACAGAGGAAAACACCATATATTTT,CSARGTEENTIYF
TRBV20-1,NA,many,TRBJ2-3,TGCAGTGCTCCCCCTGCGGGGTATGATGCAGATACGCAGTATTTT,CSAPPAGYDADTQYF
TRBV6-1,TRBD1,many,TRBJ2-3,TGTGCCAGCAGACCCCTCGCGGGACAGGGGTTCACAGATACGCAGTATTTT,CASRPLAGQGFTDTQYF
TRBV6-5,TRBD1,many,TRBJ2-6,TGTGCCAGCAGTTACGCCAATTACAGGGGGGCAGCTGGGGCCAACGTCCTGACTTTC,CASSYANYRGAAGANVLTF
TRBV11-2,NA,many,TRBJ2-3,TGTGCCAGCCGAGGGCTAGCTAGCACAGATACGCAGTATTTT,CASRGLASTDTQYF
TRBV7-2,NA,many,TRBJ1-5,TGTGCCAGCAGCTTAGGGTTTCAGCCCCAGCATTTT,CASSLGFQPQHF
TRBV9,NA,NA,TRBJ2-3,TGTGCCAGCAGCGTAGGATCTAGCGTATACACAGATACGCAGTATTTT,CASSVGSSVYTDTQYF
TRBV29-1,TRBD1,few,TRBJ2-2,TGCAGCGTTGACCAGGGGCAGGGGGCCACCGGGGAGCTGTTTTTT,CSVDQGQGATGELFF
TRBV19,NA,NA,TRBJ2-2,TGTGCCAGTAAGAGGACGGCGAACACCGGGGAGCTGTTTTTT,CASKRTANTGELFF
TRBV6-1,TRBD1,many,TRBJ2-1,TGTGCCAGCAGCTTTCCGGGACAGGGGGCGGGTGAGCAGTTCTTC,CASSFPGQGAGEQFF
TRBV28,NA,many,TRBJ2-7,TGTGCCAGCAGTATCGATCACGGCTCCTACGAGCAGTACTTC,CASSIDHGSYEQYF
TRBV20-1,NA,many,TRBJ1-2,TGCAGTGCCCCGGACACGAAGGCCACCTTC,CSAPDTKATF
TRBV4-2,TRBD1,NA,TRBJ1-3,TGTGCCAGCAGCCCGGCCGGGACAGGGGGCTTATACACCATATATTTT,CASSPAGTGGLYTIYF
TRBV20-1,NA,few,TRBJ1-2,TGCAGTGCTAGAGAGGCAGCCCTGAACTATGGCTACACCTTC,CSAREAALNYGYTF
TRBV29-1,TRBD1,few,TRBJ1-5,TGCAGCGTTGAAGGCCCGGGACAGAATCAGCCCCAGCATTTT,CSVEGPGQNQPQHF
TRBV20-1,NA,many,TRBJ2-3,TGCAGTGCTAGATCTCCTGGACAGACGGGGGCAGATACGCAGTATTTT,CSARSPGQTGADTQYF
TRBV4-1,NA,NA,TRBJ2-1,TGCGCCAGCAGCCAAGATGGGGGACCGTCGGTTTACAATGAGCAGTTCTTC,CASSQDGGPSVYNEQFF
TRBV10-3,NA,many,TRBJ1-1,TGTGCCATCAGTGCAGAGGAGTACACTGAAGCTTTCTTT,CAISAEEYTEAFF
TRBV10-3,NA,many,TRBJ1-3,TGTGCCATGGCCAGGGTGCCTGGAAACACCATATATTTT,CAMARVPGNTIYF